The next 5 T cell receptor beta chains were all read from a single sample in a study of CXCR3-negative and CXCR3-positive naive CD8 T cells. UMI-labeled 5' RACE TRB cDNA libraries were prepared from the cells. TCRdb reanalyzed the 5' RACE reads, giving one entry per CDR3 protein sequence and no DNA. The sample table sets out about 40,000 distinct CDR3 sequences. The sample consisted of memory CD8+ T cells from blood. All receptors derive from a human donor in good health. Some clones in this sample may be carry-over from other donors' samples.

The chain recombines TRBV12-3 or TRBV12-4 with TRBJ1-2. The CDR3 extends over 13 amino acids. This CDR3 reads CASTRVNIYGYTF.

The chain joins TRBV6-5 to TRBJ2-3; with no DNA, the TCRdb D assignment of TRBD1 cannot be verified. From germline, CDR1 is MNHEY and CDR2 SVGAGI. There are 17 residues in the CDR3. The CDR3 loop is CASSLSGTGGRGDTQYF.

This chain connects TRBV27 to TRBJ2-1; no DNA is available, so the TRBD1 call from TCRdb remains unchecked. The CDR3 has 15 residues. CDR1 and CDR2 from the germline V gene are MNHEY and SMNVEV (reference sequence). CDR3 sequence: CASSPPQGSVNEQFF.

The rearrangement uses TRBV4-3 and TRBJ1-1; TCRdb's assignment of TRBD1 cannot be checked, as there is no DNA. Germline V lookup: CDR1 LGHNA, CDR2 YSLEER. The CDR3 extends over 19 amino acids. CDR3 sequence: CASSQEGVRTGRDNTEAFF.

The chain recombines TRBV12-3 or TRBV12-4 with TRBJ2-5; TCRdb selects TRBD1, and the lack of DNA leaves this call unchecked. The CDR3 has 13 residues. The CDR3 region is CASSGTGVVAQYF.